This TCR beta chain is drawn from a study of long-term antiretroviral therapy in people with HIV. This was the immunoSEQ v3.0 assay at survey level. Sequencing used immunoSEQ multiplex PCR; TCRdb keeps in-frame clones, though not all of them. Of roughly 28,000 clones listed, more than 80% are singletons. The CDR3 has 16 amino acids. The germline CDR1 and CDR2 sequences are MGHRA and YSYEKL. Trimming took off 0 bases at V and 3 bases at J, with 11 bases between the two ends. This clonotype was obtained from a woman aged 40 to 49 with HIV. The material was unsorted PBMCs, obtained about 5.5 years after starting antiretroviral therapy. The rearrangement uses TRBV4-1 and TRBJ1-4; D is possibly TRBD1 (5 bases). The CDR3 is CASSQDGGTSNEKLFF. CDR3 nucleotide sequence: TGCGCCAGCAGCCAAGATGGCGGGACCTCTAATGAAAAACTGTTTTTT.